This T cell receptor (beta chain) was captured by sequencing in a study of OX40 agonist ivuxolimab in advanced cancers. Overall study context: Hepatocellular carcinoma, melanoma, renal cell or head and neck cancer affected the dose-escalation patients.

The protocol was immunoSEQ multiplex PCR, while the TCRdb copy is restricted to in-frame clones and leaves out a portion. Of approximately 90,000 clones detected, less than 95% appear once; the ten largest clones hold roughly 9.3%. Germline V lookup: CDR1 SGHVS, CDR2 FQNEAQ. V was clipped by 4 bases and J by 7 bases; unmatched bases: 5. The CDR3 has 13 amino acids. The chain has TRBV7-8 and TRBJ1-2, with 8 bases that match TRBD1. The sample here was CD4+ or CD8+ T cells sorted from blood, taken in a trial of the OX40 agonist ivuxolimab. This clonotype originated in an adult with an advanced solid tumor such as melanoma, head and neck, liver or kidney cancer. CDR3 DNA: TGTGCCAGCAGCTCCGGACAGGGCCTTGGCTACACCTTC. It is translated as CASSSGQGLGYTF.